The rows below give T cell receptor beta chains drawn from one sample of a study of T-cell memory formation after mild COVID-19. TCRdb reanalysed the 5' RACE reads using MiXCR and keeps one entry per CDR3 protein. The sample records tens of thousands of distinct CDR3 sequences, about 15% being singletons. The material sequenced was PBMCs or a T cell subset sorted from them (not recorded which). All receptors come from a man between 18 and 35 years old who had mild COVID-19 (a few samples of this study predate the infection). Cell type and time point are not known. The CDR3 runs from the conserved cysteine through the conserved F or W. D genes are given only for firm matches. Only some rows state a clone size, as once, few, many or a class for expanded clones.

V	D	J	size	CDR3	DNA
TRBV7-6	NA	TRBJ2-2	many	CASSLDPGPTGELFF	TGTGCCAGCAGCTTAGACCCGGGCCCAACCGGGGAGCTGTTTTTT
TRBV10-3	NA	TRBJ2-2	NA	CAIRPLGTGELFF	TGTGCCATCAGACCCCTTGGCACCGGGGAGCTGTTTTTT
TRBV11-2	TRBD2	TRBJ2-1	NA	CASSFLTSGGDNEQFF	TGTGCCAGCAGCTTTCTGACTAGCGGGGGTGACAATGAGCAGTTCTTC
TRBV5-1	TRBD1	TRBJ1-2	few	CASSPGRYGTGIVSGTF	TGCGCCAGCAGCCCGGGTCGGTACGGGACAGGGATTGTGTCGGGCACCTTC
TRBV3-1	TRBD1	TRBJ1-2	NA	CASSHTFQGASPGGYTF	TGTGCCAGCAGTCATACTTTCCAGGGGGCCAGCCCGGGGGGCTACACCTTC
TRBV19	NA	TRBJ2-7	NA	CASSIGGGSYEQYF	TGTGCCAGTAGTATAGGCGGCGGCAGCTACGAGCAGTACTTC
TRBV2	TRBD1	TRBJ2-7	many	CAITGTDSYEQYF	TGTGCCATCACCGGGACAGACTCCTACGAGCAGTACTTC
TRBV27	NA	TRBJ2-4	few	CASSSKIVDTKNIQYF	TGTGCCAGCAGTTCCAAAATAGTGGATACCAAAAACATTCAGTACTTC
TRBV27	NA	TRBJ2-7	NA	CASSDGAGIGEQYF	TGTGCCAGCAGTGACGGGGCAGGGATCGGCGAGCAGTACTTC
TRBV9	TRBD2	TRBJ2-1	NA	CASSEPLAGGNEQFF	TGTGCCAGCAGCGAGCCCCTAGCGGGGGGCAATGAGCAGTTCTTC
TRBV2	TRBD2	TRBJ2-3	few	CASSERLAGGPDTQYF	TGTGCCAGCAGTGAAAGACTAGCGGGGGGCCCAGATACGCAGTATTTT
TRBV7-3	NA	TRBJ2-3	few	CASSIGPDALPDTQYF	TGTGCCAGCAGCATTGGACCAGACGCCCTGCCAGATACGCAGTATTTT
TRBV5-5	NA	TRBJ2-7	many	CASSPAYEQYF	TGTGCCAGCAGCCCGGCCTACGAGCAGTACTTC